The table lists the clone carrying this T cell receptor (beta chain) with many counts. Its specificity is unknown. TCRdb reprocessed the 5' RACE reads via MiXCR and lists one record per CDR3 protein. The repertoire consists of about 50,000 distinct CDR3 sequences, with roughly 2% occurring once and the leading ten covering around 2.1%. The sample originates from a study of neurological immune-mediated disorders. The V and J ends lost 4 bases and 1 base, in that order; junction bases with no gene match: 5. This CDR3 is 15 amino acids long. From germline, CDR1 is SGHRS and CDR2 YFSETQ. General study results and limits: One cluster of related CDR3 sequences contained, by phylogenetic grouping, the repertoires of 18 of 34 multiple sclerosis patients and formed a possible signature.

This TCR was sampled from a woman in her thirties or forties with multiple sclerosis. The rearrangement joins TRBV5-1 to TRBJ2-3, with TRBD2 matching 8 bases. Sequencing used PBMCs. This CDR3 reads CASSPGLAGTDTQYF. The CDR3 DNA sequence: TGCGCCAGCAGCCCAGGACTAGCAGGCACAGATACGCAGTATTTT.